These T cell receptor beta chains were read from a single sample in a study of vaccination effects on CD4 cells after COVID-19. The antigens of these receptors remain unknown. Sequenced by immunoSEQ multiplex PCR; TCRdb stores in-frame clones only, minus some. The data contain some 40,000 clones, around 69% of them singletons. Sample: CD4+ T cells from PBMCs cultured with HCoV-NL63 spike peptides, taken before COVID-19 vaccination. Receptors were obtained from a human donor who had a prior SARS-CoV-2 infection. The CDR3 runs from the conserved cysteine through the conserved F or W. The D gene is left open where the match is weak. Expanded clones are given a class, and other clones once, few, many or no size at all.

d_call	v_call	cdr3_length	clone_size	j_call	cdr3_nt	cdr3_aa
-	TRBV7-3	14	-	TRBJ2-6	TGTGCCAGCAGCGAGGGGGCTGGGGCCAACGTCCTGACTTTC	CASSEGAGANVLTF
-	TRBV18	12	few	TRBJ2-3	TGTGCCAGCTCACCCTTACAGGATACGCAGTATTTT	CASSPLQDTQYF
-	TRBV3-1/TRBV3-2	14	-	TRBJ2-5	TGTGCCAGCAGCCATTGGGGGGAACAAGAGACCCAGTACTTC	CASSHWGEQETQYF
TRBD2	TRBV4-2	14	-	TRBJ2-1	TGTGCCAGCAGCTCTAGCGGGGGGGTGAATGAGCAGTTCTTC	CASSSSGGVNEQFF
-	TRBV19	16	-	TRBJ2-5	TGTGCCAGTAGTACCCGAACAGGGGTGGGAGGGGAGACCCAGTACTTC	CASSTRTGVGGETQYF
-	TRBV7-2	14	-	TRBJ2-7	TGTGCCAGCAGCTTAGTGTTGGACCGCTACGAGCAGTACTTC	CASSLVLDRYEQYF
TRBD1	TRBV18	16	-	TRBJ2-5	TGTGCCAGCTCAACCGGTCAGGGACAGGGCCCAGAGACCCAGTACTTC	CASSTGQGQGPETQYF
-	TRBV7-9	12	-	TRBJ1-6	TGTGCCAGCAGCTTTGAAAATTCACCCCTCCACTTT	CASSFENSPLHF
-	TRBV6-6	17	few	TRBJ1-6	TGTGCCAGCAGCCGAGACAGGATGATATGGACAAATTCACCCCTCCACTTT	CASSRDRMIWTNSPLHF
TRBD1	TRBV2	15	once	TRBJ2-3	TGTGCCAGCAGTGAAAGACAGGGGGTGGCAGATACGCAGTATTTT	CASSERQGVADTQYF
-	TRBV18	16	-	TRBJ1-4	TGTGCCAGCTCACCACGGATTGACAGAGGAGATGAAAAACTGTTTTTT	CASSPRIDRGDEKLFF
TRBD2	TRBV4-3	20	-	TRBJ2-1	TGCGCCAGCAGCCAAGAAGGAGATGGACTAGCGGGAGGATTCGACTATGAGCAGTTCTTC	CASSQEGDGLAGGFDYEQFF
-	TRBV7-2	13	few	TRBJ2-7	TGTGCCAGCAGCTTATACGCGGAAACAGAGTATATTTGG	CASSLYAETEYIW
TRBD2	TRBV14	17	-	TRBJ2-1	TGTGCCAGCAGCCAAGTGCCACACCCTAGCGGGAGAAATGAGCAGTTCTTC	CASSQVPHPSGRNEQFF
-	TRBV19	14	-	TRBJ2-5	TGTGCCAGTAGTACACCAGGAGGTGCACAGACCCAGTACTTC	CASSTPGGAQTQYF
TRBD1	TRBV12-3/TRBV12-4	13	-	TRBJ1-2	TGTGCCAGCAGGGGACAGGGTTCAGGAGGCTACACCTTC	CASRGQGSGGYTF
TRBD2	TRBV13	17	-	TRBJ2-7	TGTGCCAGCAGCTTAGGCCTCGGACTAGCGGGGGCCTACGAGCAGTACTTC	CASSLGLGLAGAYEQYF
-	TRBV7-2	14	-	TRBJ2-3	TGTGCCAGCAGCTTCCTGTCGGCCACAGATACGCAGTATTTT	CASSFLSATDTQYF
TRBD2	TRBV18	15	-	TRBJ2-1	TGTGCCAGCTCACCGACTTCCGGGACTAGCGGGGTTCAGTTCTTC	CASSPTSGTSGVQFF
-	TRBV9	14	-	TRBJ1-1	TGTGCCAGCAGCGTAGGCCCCTCGAACACTGAAGCTTTCTTT	CASSVGPSNTEAFF
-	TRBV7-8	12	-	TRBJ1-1	TGTGCCAGCAGCCCCATCCGCACTGAAGCTTTCTTT	CASSPIRTEAFF
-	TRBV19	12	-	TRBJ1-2	TGTGCCAGTAGTATTTTCCCGTATGGCTACACCTTC	CASSIFPYGYTF
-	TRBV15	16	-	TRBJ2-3	TGTGCCACCAGCAGAGAAAGGGATTTTTACACAGATACGCAGTATTTT	CATSRERDFYTDTQYF
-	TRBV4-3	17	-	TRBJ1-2	TGCGCCAGCAGCCAAGATCTTATCAGTAGGAGTAACTATGGCTACACCTTC	CASSQDLISRSNYGYTF
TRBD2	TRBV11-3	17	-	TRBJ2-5	TGTGCCAGCAGCCACCACCCGGGGAGGGGTGTCGTGGAGACCCAGTACTTC	CASSHHPGRGVVETQYF
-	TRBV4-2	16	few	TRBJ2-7	TGTGCCAGCAGCCAAGATTACGGCCAAGCCCGCCACGAGCAGTACTTC	CASSQDYGQARHEQYF
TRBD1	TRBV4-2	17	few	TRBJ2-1	TGTGCCAGCAGCCAAGGTCGGGGACAGGGGGCCGATAATGAGCAGTTCTTC	CASSQGRGQGADNEQFF
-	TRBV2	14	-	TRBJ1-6	TGTGCCAGCAGGCAGGGCTCCTATAATTCACCCCTCCACTTT	CASRQGSYNSPLHF
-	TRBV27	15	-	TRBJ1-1	TGTGCCAGCAGTTTTCTGGACGGATTGAACACTGAAGCTTTCTTT	CASSFLDGLNTEAFF
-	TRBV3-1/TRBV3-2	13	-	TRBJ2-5	TGTGCCAGCAGCCAAGCTAGCGCGGAGACCCAGTACTTC	CASSQASAETQYF
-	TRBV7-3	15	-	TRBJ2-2	TGTGCCAGCAGCTTAACAGGGACTCCAAACGGGGAGCTGTTTTTT	CASSLTGTPNGELFF
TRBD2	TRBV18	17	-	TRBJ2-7	TGTGCCAGCTCACCAAACTCTGGCGGGGGTCGTTTCGGCGAGCAGTACTTC	CASSPNSGGGRFGEQYF
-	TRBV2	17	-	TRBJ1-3	TGTGCCAGCAGTGAAGAATCGATCGGATACTCTGGAAACACCATATATTTT	CASSEESIGYSGNTIYF
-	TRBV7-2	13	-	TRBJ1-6	TGTGCCAGCACCCTCGCGGTCAATTCACCCCTCCACTTT	CASTLAVNSPLHF
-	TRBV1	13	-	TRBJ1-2	TGCACCAGCAGCCAAGAAGGGGACTATGGCTACACCTTC	CTSSQEGDYGYTF
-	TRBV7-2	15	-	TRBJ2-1	TGTGCCAGCAGCTCACAGGGCCAGTCCTACAATGAGCAGTTCTTC	CASSSQGQSYNEQFF
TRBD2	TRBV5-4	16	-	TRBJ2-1	TGTGCCAGCAGCTTGGACGGGCTAGCGGGAGGGAATGAGCAGTTCTTC	CASSLDGLAGGNEQFF
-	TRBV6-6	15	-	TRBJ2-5	TGTGCCAGCAGCCTAAACCAGGGATTCGGAGAGACCCAGTACTTC	CASSLNQGFGETQYF
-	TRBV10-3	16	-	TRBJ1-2	TGTGCCATCAGTGAGACCGGGACCGCCACGACGGGTGGCTACACCTTC	CAISETGTATTGGYTF
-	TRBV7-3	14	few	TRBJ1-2	TGTGCCAGCAGCTTACGATGGGACGGCTATGGCTACACCTTC	CASSLRWDGYGYTF
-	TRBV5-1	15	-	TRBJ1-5	TGCGCCAGCAGCTTGTTAACAAGTGGCAATCAGCCCCAGCATTTT	CASSLLTSGNQPQHF
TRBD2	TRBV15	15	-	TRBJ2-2	TGTGCCACCAGCAGAGTTAGCGGGAGCCTCGGGGAGCTGTTTTTT	CATSRVSGSLGELFF
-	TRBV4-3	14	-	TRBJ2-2	TGCGCCAGCAGCCAAGATTTGTGGACCGGGGAGCTGTTTTTT	CASSQDLWTGELFF
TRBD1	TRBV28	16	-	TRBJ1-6	TGTGCCAGCAGTTCCAACCCCGGGACAGGATGGTCACCCCTCCACTTT	CASSSNPGTGWSPLHF
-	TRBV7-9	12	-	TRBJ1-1	TGTGCCAGCAGCTTAGACAGACCTGAAGCTTTCTTT	CASSLDRPEAFF
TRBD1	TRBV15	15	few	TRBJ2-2	TGTGCCACCAGACCCGGACAGGGTATCCCCGGGGAGCTGTTTTTT	CATRPGQGIPGELFF
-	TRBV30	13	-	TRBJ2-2	TGTGCCTGGAGTGGGTTTACGACCGGGGAGCTGTTTTTT	CAWSGFTTGELFF
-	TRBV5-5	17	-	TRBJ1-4	TGTGCCAGCAGCTTGGTAACAACCCCTGCAACTAATGAAAAACTGTTTTTT	CASSLVTTPATNEKLFF
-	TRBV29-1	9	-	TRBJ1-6	TGCAGCGTTGTGAGACCCCTCCACTTT	CSVVRPLHF
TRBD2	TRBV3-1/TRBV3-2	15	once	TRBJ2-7	TGTGCCAGCAGCCAAAATAGCGGGAGCTACTACGAGCAGTACTTC	CASSQNSGSYYEQYF
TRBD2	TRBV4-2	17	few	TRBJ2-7	TGTGCCAGCAGCCAAGGTCCCGGGACTAGCGGGCTCTACGAGCAGTACTTC	CASSQGPGTSGLYEQYF
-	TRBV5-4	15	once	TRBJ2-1	TGTGCCAGCAGCTTGAAAGGGAGCTCCTACAATGAGCAGTTCTTC	CASSLKGSSYNEQFF
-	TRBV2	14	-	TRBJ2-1	TGTGCCAGCAGTGAATCAAGGGGTAGCAATGAGCAGTTCTTC	CASSESRGSNEQFF